This TCR beta chain was sequenced in a study of T-cell memory formation after mild COVID-19. Looking at the study overall: Clusters of TCRs were largely donor specific.

This CDR3 contains 13 residues. There are a few counts of this clonotype. Its antigen is currently unknown. TCRdb ran MiXCR on the 5' RACE reads and lists one entry per CDR3 protein. The data contain 500,000 to 600,000 distinct CDR3 sequences, approximately 19% of them singletons. Notes on the study in general: The pre-infection memory compartment contained some responding clones, suggesting cross-reactive memory joined.

Input material: PBMCs or a T cell subset sorted from them (not recorded which). V is TRBV3-2 and J is TRBJ2-7; the table's D call, TRBD1, was not checked against the DNA. TRBV3-2 represents a pseudogene. This receptor was taken from an adult woman who had mild COVID-19 (a few samples of this study predate the infection). Cell type and time point are not known. CDR3 sequence (DNA): TGTGCCAGCAGCCAAGCCAGGGACTACGAGCAGTACTTC. It codes for CASSQARDYEQYF.